One and the same sample provided the 15 T cell receptor beta chains below, sequenced in a study of blood T cell repertoires in COVID-19. This table comes from immunoSEQ multiplex PCR, and its TCRdb copy is limited to in-frame clones, with some not included. The table includes over 150,000 clones, about 87% detected once. The source material was peripheral blood. These receptors originate from a woman aged 70-85 years with COVID-19, enrolled during active disease.

This chain joins TRBV6-5 and TRBJ2-3; 7 positions agree with TRBD1. The CDR3 has 14 residues. V lost 6 bases to trimming and J lost 1 base; unmatched junction nucleotides: 4. Germline CDR1 MNHEY, CDR2 SVGAGI. CDR3 protein: CASRAGQGTDTQYF. The DNA for the CDR3 is TGTGCCAGCAGGGCTGGACAGGGCACAGATACGCAGTATTTT.

The chain joins TRBV7-3 to TRBJ2-1; 10 bases are shared with TRBD1. The CDR3 runs 19 residues. From germline, CDR1 is SGHTA and CDR2 FQGTGA. V gave up 5 bases and J gave up 0 bases; unmatched junction bases: 13. The CDR3 sequence: CASSPGQGREGSSYNEQFF. The CDR3 DNA is TGTGCCAGCAGCCCGGGACAGGGGCGCGAGGGAAGCTCCTACAATGAGCAGTTCTTC.

Written as DNA, the CDR3 is TGTGCCAGCAGTGAAACGGACAGGGCAAATAATTCACCCCTCCACTTT. It specifies CASSETDRANNSPLHF. V usage is TRBV6-1 and J usage is TRBJ1-6; 8 bases are shared with TRBD1. The CDR3 loop spans 16 amino acids. The trim removed 2 bases at V and 5 bases at J, leaving 5 bases unmatched. Germline CDR1 reads MNHNS; CDR2 reads SASEGT.

J is TRBJ1-4 and V is TRBV7-9; 7 bases are shared with TRBD1. Losses at the gene ends were 1 base for V and 4 bases for J; bases not matched to a gene: 3. The V gene's germline CDR1 is SEHNR and CDR2 FQNEAQ (reference sequence). The length of the CDR3 is 15 residues. The CDR3 nucleotides are TGTGCCAGCAGCTTAGGGGGACAGTTTAATGAAAAACTGTTTTTT. Protein product: CASSLGGQFNEKLFF.

This rearrangement joins TRBV2 to TRBJ2-5, with 7 bases fitting TRBD1. Trimming at V came to 5 bases and at J to 1 base, leaving 4 bases not matched to a gene. The germline gives CDR1 SNHLY, CDR2 FYNNEI. This CDR3 has 14 residues. CDR3 in amino acids: CASSPTGFQETQYF. As DNA, the CDR3 is TGTGCCAGCAGTCCGACAGGGTTCCAAGAGACCCAGTACTTC.

This sequence joins TRBV5-5 and TRBJ1-4; 7 nucleotides agree with TRBD1. V shed 4 bases and J 0 bases; nucleotides not matched to a gene: 3. Germline assignment: CDR1 SGHKS and CDR2 YYEKEE (reference sequence). The CDR3 runs to 15 residues. CDR3 region: CASSHTGATNEKLFF. The CDR3 DNA follows: TGTGCCAGCAGCCATACAGGGGCAACTAATGAAAAACTGTTTTTT. Drawing the rest from reference TRBV5-5 and TRBJ1-4, the complete variable domain is DAGVTQSPTHLIKTRGQQVTLRCSPISGHKSVSWYQQVLGQGPQFIFQYYEKEERGRGNFPDRFSARQFPNYSSELNVNALLLGDSALYLCASSHTGATNEKLFFGSGTQLSVL.

The gene calls are TRBV28 and TRBJ1-5; 8 positions agree with TRBD1. Germline lookup yields CDR1 MDHEN and CDR2 SYDVKM. The CDR3 contains 14 residues. V lost 6 bases to trimming and J lost 7 bases; unmatched junction nucleotides: 8. The CDR3 is CASRTTGGSQPQHF. CDR3 in DNA: TGTGCCAGCAGAACTACAGGGGGGAGCCAGCCCCAGCATTTT.

J is TRBJ1-3 and V is TRBV7-9; D not resolved. The CDR3 spans 11 residues. The V end was cut by 3 bases, the J end by 8 bases, with 5 bases between. From germline, CDR1 is SEHNR and CDR2 FQNEAQ (reference sequence). The CDR3 loop reads CASSLVDTIYF. The DNA for the CDR3 is TGTGCCAGCAGCTTGGTAGACACCATATATTTT.

The chain carries TRBV19 and TRBJ2-2; D remains ambiguous. The CDR3 has 14 residues. Germline CDR1 reads LNHDA; CDR2 reads SQIVND (reference sequence). Trimming removed 4 bases from V and 0 bases from J, with 6 bases in between. DNA for the CDR3: TGTGCCAGTAGTAATGCAGCGAACACCGGGGAGCTGTTTTTT. Protein sequence: CASSNAANTGELFF.

This chain uses TRBV12-3 or TRBV12-4 with TRBJ1-5; D is unresolved. The V end lost 3 bases, the J end lost 5 bases, and 8 bases lay between the germline ends. The CDR3 is 13 amino acids. Here the CDR3 DNA reads TGTGCCAGCAGTTTGGCGGGGTATCAGCCCCAGCATTTT. Its translation is CASSLAGYQPQHF.

This chain uses TRBV30 with TRBJ2-5; TRBD2 agrees at 8 bases. The CDR3 runs 16 residues. The trim removed 1 base at V and 5 bases at J, leaving 12 bases unmatched. CDR1 is GTSNPN and CDR2 is SVGIG in the germline V gene (reference sequence). CDR3 in DNA: TGTGCCTGGAGTGAGATCCACCACGGGGGGGCGGAGACCCAGTACTTC. It is translated as CAWSEIHHGGAETQYF.

This chain joins TRBV3-1 (or the pseudogene TRBV3-2) and TRBJ1-2, with D possibly matching TRBD1 (5 bases). The V gene's germline CDR1 is LGHDT and CDR2 YNNKEL (reference sequence). This CDR3 contains 13 residues. The V end was cut by 2 bases, the J end by 7 bases, with 11 bases between. CDR3 nucleotides: TGTGCCAGCAGCCAACCCCCGGGACTTGGCTACACCTTC. It encodes CASSQPPGLGYTF.

The CDR3 DNA sequence: TGTGCCAGCAGCTCGGGACAGATCTATGGCTACACCTTC. Translated: CASSSGQIYGYTF. The J gene is TRBJ1-2, the V gene TRBV5-4; 7 nucleotides line up with TRBD1. The V and J ends lost 3 bases and 4 bases, in that order; junction bases with no gene match: 3. The CDR3 extends over 13 amino acids. Germline V CDR1 and CDR2: SGHNT, YYREEE (reference sequence).

This clone was detected once. The chain uses TRBV5-8 and TRBJ1-6; 7 nucleotides agree with TRBD1. The CDR3 length is 15 residues. Germline CDR1 is SGHTS and CDR2 is YDEGEE. Unmatched junction bases numbered 11, after V lost 5 bases and J lost 9 bases. The CDR3 is CASRPGSGGGSPLHF. Here the CDR3 DNA reads TGTGCCAGCAGACCTGGGTCAGGGGGAGGTTCACCCCTCCACTTT.

The CDR3 is CASSDSYPYSMGQENTEAFF. CDR3 DNA sequence: TGTGCCAGCAGTGACTCCTACCCCTACTCTATGGGACAGGAGAACACTGAAGCTTTCTTT. This chain joins TRBV28 and TRBJ1-1, with 8 positions matching TRBD1. V dropped 5 bases and J dropped 1; count of bases not matched to a gene: 21. Germline V gene data show CDR1 as MDHEN and CDR2 as SYDVKM. This CDR3 region has 20 residues. The full variable domain, in which reference TRBV28 and TRBJ1-1 provide the parts outside the CDR3, is DVKVTQSSRYLVKRTGEKVFLECVQDMDHENMFWYRQDPGLGLRLIYFSYDVKMKEKGDIPEGYSVSREKKERFSLILESASTNQTSMYLCASSDSYPYSMGQENTEAFFGQGTRLTVV.